The source of this TCR beta chain is a study of T cells in Graves' hyperthyroidism and ophthalmopathy. Whole-study findings and limits: The model predicted ophthalmopathy a median roughly 6.5 months before onset. In simple terms, a model built on 13 V-J features told ophthalmopathy apart from stable hyperthyroidism.

Trimming cost V 0 bases and J 3 bases, with 15 bases left between them. The CDR3 contains 18 residues. The germline CDR1 and CDR2 sequences are MGHRA and YSYEKL. Turning to this clonotype: The antigen is not known.

Any patient presenting with uncontrolled infection, other autoimmune disease, pregnancy or lactation was left out. Around 9.8 ml fresh peripheral blood yielded the PBMCs. Template material for amplifying TCR beta CDR3 regions consisted of RNA transcripts. In the first-round RT-PCR of the TCR CDR3, the HTBI primer set was used. MiXCR, run by TCRdb on the multiplex PCR reads, gives a single entry per CDR3 protein. The sample gives about 590,000 distinct CDR3 sequences, around 14% of which show up once; about 7% is in the top ten. The receptor comes from a young woman with Graves' ophthalmopathy. Sequencing was carried out using blood. This chain connects TRBV4-1 to TRBJ1-6; D is possibly TRBD1 (5 bases). CDR3 region: CASSQEGGGSGYNSPLHF. CDR3 nucleotide sequence: TGCGCCAGCAGCCAAGAGGGGGGAGGGTCCGGCTATAATTCACCCCTCCACTTT.